The clone carrying this TCR beta chain occurred a few times. Germline V gene lookup returns CDR1 MNHEY and CDR2 SVGAGI. The CDR3 loop spans 14 amino acids. The germline V and J ends were trimmed by 6 bases and 1 base, with 12 bases remaining between them. The data were produced by immunoSEQ multiplex PCR, yet TCRdb's version contains in-frame clones alone and is incomplete. Of over 45,000 clones in the sample, approximately 71% were seen once. The sample is drawn from a study of T cell clones after liver transplantation. On the study more broadly: In this trial, immunosuppression withdrawal was attempted within 2 years of liver transplant. Until 12-24 months post-transplant, subjects got standard immunosuppression and no induction.

Unstimulated PBMCs were sorted into CD3+CD4+ and CD3+CD8+ populations. This specimen was CD4+ T cells from blood, taken 52 to 60 months after liver transplant. The chain links TRBV6-5 to TRBJ1-1; tentative D call: TRBD1 (5 bases). The TCR originated in a human patient who received a liver transplant. Some T cells may possibly be graft donor cells. The DNA of the CDR3 is TGTGCCAGCAGCCGAGGAGGACAGAACACTGAAGCTTTCTTT. Residues: CASSRGGQNTEAFF.